The 7 T cell receptor beta chains below come from one sample, sequenced in a study of T-cell reconstitution after alpha-beta-depleted transplantation in children. TCRbeta library construction was performed incorporating unique molecular identifiers. TCRdb re-called the PCR reads with MiXCR, one entry per CDR3 protein. Here the sample spans about 580,000 distinct CDR3 sequences, 20% to 25% being singletons. The specimen was PBMCs, mostly from graft donor cells, collected 360 days after TCRalphabeta/CD19-depleted stem cell transplant. The receptors originated from a boy under two years old who had a stem cell transplant for acute myeloid leukemia, so the T cells may come from the graft donor.

This clonotype was seen only a few times. The gene calls are TRBV11-2 and TRBJ2-3; D is undetermined. Trimming cost V 8 bases and J 6 bases, with 9 bases left between them. Germline loops: CDR1 SGHAT, CDR2 FQNNGV. The CDR3 runs 11 residues. CDR3 sequence (DNA): TGTGCCAGCCTAAGGACGGATACGCAGTATTTT. It is translated as CASLRTDTQYF. The full variable domain, with the rest looked up from reference TRBV11-2 and TRBJ2-3, is EAGVAQSPRYKIIEKRQSVAFWCNPISGHATLYWYQQILGQGPKLLIQFQNNGVVDDSQLPKDRFSAERLKGVDSTLKIQPAKLEDSAVYLCASLRTDTQYFGPGTRLTVL.

The chain is built from TRBV6-1 and TRBJ2-3; D is perhaps TRBD2 (6 bases). The CDR3 extends over 15 amino acids. With 11 bases removed from V and 0 bases from J, the gap between germline ends came to 18 bases. Germline V gene sequence: CDR1 MNHNS, CDR2 SASEGT. The CDR3 DNA reads TGTGCCTCCGGTCGGGGGACCGCTAGCACAGATACGCAGTATTTT. Translating gives CASGRGTASTDTQYF.

This clonotype has more than one count but fewer than ten. The chain uses TRBV5-8 and TRBJ2-3; no firm D call. This CDR3 is 15 amino acids long. Between the trimmed V and J ends, which lost 1 base and 4 bases, there was a span of 13 bases. Looked up from germline, CDR1 is SGHTS and CDR2 is YDEGEE. The CDR3 protein is CASSLNRLVADTQYF. As DNA, the CDR3 is TGTGCCAGCAGCTTGAACCGGCTAGTAGCAGATACGCAGTATTTT.

The chain recombines TRBV24-1 with TRBJ2-1, with 9 nucleotides matching TRBD1. Germline CDR1 KGHDR, CDR2 SFDVKD. This CDR3 is built from 15 residues. V was pared by 4 bases and J by 7 bases, with 7 bases of the junction left unmatched. The CDR3: CATSETTGGLNEQFF. CDR3 DNA sequence: TGTGCCACCAGTGAGACGACAGGGGGTTTGAATGAGCAGTTCTTC.

The CDR3 loop reads CASSASPSTDTQYF. CDR3 nucleotide sequence: TGTGCCAGCAGCGCTAGCCCTAGCACAGATACGCAGTATTTT. This chain joins TRBV11-2 and TRBJ2-3, with D possibly being TRBD2 (5 bases). The CDR3 loop spans 14 amino acids. Trimming stripped 5 bases from V and 0 bases from J, with 9 bases between. Per the germline V gene, CDR1 is SGHAT and CDR2 is FQNNGV.

The J gene is TRBJ2-7, the V gene TRBV19; 8 positions match TRBD1. This CDR3 has 18 residues. V lost 5 bases to trimming and J lost 0 bases; unmatched junction nucleotides: 15. The germline CDR1 and CDR2 sequences are LNHDA and SQIVND (reference sequence). The CDR3 sequence: CASSFSFGDRYVSYEQYF. CDR3 sequence (DNA): TGTGCCAGTAGTTTCTCCTTCGGGGACAGGTATGTCTCCTACGAGCAGTACTTC.

The table lists this clonotype with a few counts. The CDR3 DNA reads as TGCGCCAGCAGCCAAGACGCGATTGGCTACACCTTC. The encoded protein is CASSQDAIGYTF. The rearrangement uses TRBV4-1 and TRBJ1-2; D is ambiguous. The CDR3 extends over 12 amino acids. Germline loops: CDR1 MGHRA, CDR2 YSYEKL. The V end lost 0 bases, the J end lost 7 bases, and 6 bases lay between the germline ends.